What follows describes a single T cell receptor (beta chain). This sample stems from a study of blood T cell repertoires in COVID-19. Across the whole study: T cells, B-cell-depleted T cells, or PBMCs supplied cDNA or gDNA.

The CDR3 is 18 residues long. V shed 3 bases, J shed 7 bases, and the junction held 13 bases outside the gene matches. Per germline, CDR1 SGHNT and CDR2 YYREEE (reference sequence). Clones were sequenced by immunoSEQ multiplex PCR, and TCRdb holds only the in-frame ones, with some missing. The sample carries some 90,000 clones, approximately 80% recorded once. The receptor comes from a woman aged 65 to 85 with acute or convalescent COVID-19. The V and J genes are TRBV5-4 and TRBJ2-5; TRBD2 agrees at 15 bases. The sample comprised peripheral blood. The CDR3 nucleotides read TGTGCCAGCAGCTCCGGCGGGACTAGCGGGAGGAGGGCGGGGACCCAGTACTTC. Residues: CASSSGGTSGRRAGTQYF.